These 24 T cell receptor beta chains were sequenced from one sample in a study of T cell clonality in common variable immunodeficiency. Assay: immunoSEQ multiplex PCR; the TCRdb copy retains only in-frame clones and omits some. In total the sample includes 40,000 to 65,000 clones, none of them seen once. Material for sequencing was peripheral blood mononuclear cells. These receptors all stem from a person aged 18 to 75 in good health.

This clone was seen many times. CDR3 DNA (partial): TGTGCCAGCAGTTATGACAGGGGGAATGAAAAA. Translated, it gives CASSYDRGNEK. The complete CDR3 protein is CASSYDRGNEKLFF. The chain employs TRBV7-9 and TRBJ1-4, with 9 bases that match TRBD1. The CDR3 is cut off 3 residues early in the read; its end comes from the germline J gene. The CDR3 runs 14 residues. J lost 5 bases, V lost 6 bases, and 4 bases had no gene match. In germline, CDR1 is SEHNR, CDR2 FQNEAQ (reference sequence).

In this sample, this clone turned up many times. The CDR3 goes on 3 residues after the read ends, and that part is filled in from the germline J gene. The rearrangement uses TRBV7-9 and TRBJ1-5; a weak D match, TRBD1 (5 bases). V lost 5 bases, J lost 6 bases, and 17 bases lay in between. This CDR3 has 15 residues. Germline values: CDR1 SEHNR, CDR2 FQNEAQ (reference sequence). The CDR3 region is CASSEGFGEVQPQHF. The CDR3 bases that were read are TGTGCCAGCAGCGAGGGGTTTGGGGAAGTTCAGCCC. The full variable domain, rest sourced from reference TRBV7-9 and TRBJ1-5, is DTGVSQNPRHKITKRGQNVTFRCDPISEHNRLYWYRQTLGQGPEFLTYFQNEAQLEKSRLLSDRFSAERPKGSFSTLEIQRTEQGDSAMYLCASSEGFGEVQPQHFGDGTRLSIL.

The table lists this clone with many counts. The missing CDR3 end, 3 residues past where the read stops, is filled in from the germline J gene. The chain has TRBV13 and TRBJ1-1, with 7 bases that match TRBD1. The length of the CDR3 is 14 residues. Looked up from germline, CDR1 is PRHDT and CDR2 is FYEKMQ (reference sequence). After removal of 5 bases from V and 0 bases from J, the junction contained 3 bases not matched to a gene. The sequenced CDR3 bases are TGTGCCAGCAGCGACAGGGACCTGAACACTGAA. Its translation: CASSDRDLNTE. The entire CDR3 is CASSDRDLNTEAFF.

At least ten counts were recorded for this clone. The CDR3 end falls 3 residues outside the read, so it is completed with the germline J gene. This rearrangement joins TRBV7-6 to TRBJ2-7, with D maybe TRBD1 (5 bases). CDR3 size: 15 residues. Germline V gives CDR1 SGHVS, CDR2 FNYEAQ. V lost 5 bases and J 0 bases, leaving 14 bases between the germline ends. Incomplete CDR3 DNA: TGTGCCAGCAGCAGGGGTGGACCGCGCTCCTACGAG. The encoded protein is CASSRGGPRSYE. The entire CDR3 sequence reads CASSRGGPRSYEQYF.

This clone was found many times. The missing CDR3 end, 3 residues past where the read stops, is filled in from the germline J gene. This chain links TRBV5-1 with TRBJ1-5, with D perhaps TRBD1 (5 bases). Germline CDR1 reads SGHRS; CDR2 reads YFSETQ. The V end lost 0 bases, the J end lost 5 bases, and 12 bases lay between the germline ends. There are 15 residues in the CDR3. The CDR3 bases that were read are TGCGCCAGCAGCTTGGGACACGGGGGGGATCAGCCC. Amino acids: CASSLGHGGDQP. The entire CDR3 protein is CASSLGHGGDQPQHF.

This clone was recorded many times. The read finishes 3 residues shy of the CDR3 end, and the germline J gene is used to complete it. The genes are TRBV5-4 and TRBJ2-1, with 9 bases aligning to TRBD2. Germline trimming cut 1 base from V and 8 bases from J; bases unmatched to any gene: 10. Looked up from germline, CDR1 is SGHNT and CDR2 is YYREEE (reference sequence). This CDR3 contains 16 residues. The CDR3 bases that were read are TGTGCCAGCAGCTTGTGGGTTAGCGGGAGTGGGGATGAG. The encoded protein is CASSLWVSGSGDE. The entire CDR3 protein reads CASSLWVSGSGDEQFF.

This clone has a count of ten or more. The junction departs from germline at one end; a sequencing error may be responsible. The read finishes 3 residues shy of the CDR3 end, and the germline J gene is used to complete it. This chain links TRBV4-2 with TRBJ2-1; 9 bases agree with TRBD2. Germline-derived CDR1 and CDR2 are LGHNA and YNFKEQ. The CDR3 is 17 amino acids. The CDR3 spells CASSQDRAGGSYNEQFF. Partial CDR3 DNA: TGCGCCAGCAGCCAAGATCGAGCGGGAGGCTCCTACAATGAG.

This clone was seen more than once but under ten times. The CDR3 extends 3 residues past the end of the read, so its final part is completed from the germline J gene. The V call is TRBV19, the J call TRBJ1-1; no clear D gene. This CDR3 spans 12 amino acids. The germline gives CDR1 LNHDA, CDR2 SQIVND (reference sequence). This CDR3 is CASSIGTDTAFF. The covered CDR3 bases are TGTGCCAGTAGTATTGGCACAGATACG.

This clone was seen at least ten times. The read halts 3 residues ahead of the CDR3 end, with the missing end drawn from the germline J gene. Other DNA sequences of this sample code for an identical CDR3. This rearrangement joins TRBV14 to TRBJ1-3; D is possibly TRBD1 (5 bases). In germline, CDR1 is SGHDN, CDR2 FVKESK. Trimming removed 4 bases at V and 3 bases at J, with 16 bases between. The CDR3 is 16 amino acids. This CDR3 is CASSPGGGRGGNTIYF. The sequenced part of the CDR3 DNA is TGTGCCAGCAGCCCCGGCGGGGGAAGGGGTGGAAACACC.

Ten or more counts support this clone. The missing CDR3 end, 3 residues past where the read stops, is filled in from the germline J gene. The V gene is TRBV20-1, the J gene TRBJ2-1; 9 bases line up with TRBD2. Germline-derived CDR1 and CDR2 are DFQATT and SNEGSKA (reference sequence). Germline trimming cut 5 bases from V and 6 bases from J; bases unmatched to any gene: 11. CDR3 size: 15 residues. The part of the CDR3 DNA that was read is TGCAGTGCTCCCCGCGATTTAGCGGGAGTCAATGAG. It translates to CSAPRDLAGVNE. The whole CDR3 is CSAPRDLAGVNEQFF.

This clone occurred many times. The missing CDR3 end, 3 residues past where the read stops, is filled in from the germline J gene. J is TRBJ2-5 and V is TRBV9, with 8 bases aligning to TRBD2. V was pared by 2 bases and J by 4 bases, with 19 bases of the junction left unmatched. In germline, CDR1 is SGDLS, CDR2 YYNGEE. The CDR3 extends over 19 amino acids. This CDR3 is CASSVGLGRFVRGAETQYF. CDR3 bases read: TGTGCCAGCAGCGTGGGCCTGGGGCGCTTCGTGCGGGGGGCAGAGACC.

This clone was seen a few times. The sequenced CDR3 bases are TGTGCCAGCAGCCCCGGAGGGTTTAATGAAAAA. This encodes CASSPGGFNEK. The complete CDR3 protein is CASSPGGFNEKLFF. V is TRBV7-9 and J is TRBJ1-4; D unclear. The DNA ends 3 residues before the CDR3 does, and the rest of the CDR3 is filled in from the germline J gene. Between the trimmed V and J ends, which lost 5 bases and 4 bases, there was a span of 11 bases. The V gene's germline CDR1 is SEHNR and CDR2 FQNEAQ (reference sequence). The CDR3 consists of 14 residues. The complete variable domain, with remaining parts taken from reference TRBV7-9 and TRBJ1-4, reads DTGVSQNPRHKITKRGQNVTFRCDPISEHNRLYWYRQTLGQGPEFLTYFQNEAQLEKSRLLSDRFSAERPKGSFSTLEIQRTEQGDSAMYLCASSPGGFNEKLFFGSGTQLSVL.

This clone has a count of ten or more. The CDR3 DNA, read in part, is TGCGCCAGCAGCCCTAGGACAGGGGAAAATACTGAA. Translation gives CASSPRTGENTE. The full CDR3 reads CASSPRTGENTEAFF. The rearrangement uses TRBV5-1 and TRBJ1-1; 9 bases are a match to TRBD1. The read falls 3 residues short of the CDR3 end, and the missing part is taken from the germline J gene. The CDR3 runs to 15 residues. With V trimmed by 4 bases and J by 5 bases, 9 bases remained unmatched. Per germline, CDR1 SGHRS and CDR2 YFSETQ.

Only a few counts were recorded for this clone. The sequenced fragment ends 3 residues before the CDR3 boundary, so the rest is inferred from the germline J gene. The rearrangement links TRBV5-6 to TRBJ2-1; 9 bases fit TRBD2. V lost 7 bases, J lost 1 base, and 6 bases stayed unmatched. The CDR3 loop spans 15 amino acids. Per germline, CDR1 SGHDT and CDR2 YYEEEE. CDR3 loop: CASFSGGSSYNEQFF. The DNA read from the CDR3 is TGTGCCAGCTTTAGCGGGGGCTCTTCCTACAATGAG.

As for this clone: The CDR3 end lies 3 residues beyond the end of the read and is filled in from the germline J gene. V usage is TRBV7-9 and J usage is TRBJ2-5, with 8 bases identical to TRBD1. The CDR3 covers 14 residues. Germline CDR1 and CDR2: SEHNR and FQNEAQ (reference sequence). J gave up 5 bases and V 0 bases, and 2 bases lay outside the gene matches. The CDR3 spells CASSLADRVETQYF. CDR3 DNA (partial): TGTGCCAGCAGCTTAGCGGACAGGGTGGAGACC. The variable domain in full, with the rest retrieved from reference TRBV7-9 and TRBJ2-5, is DTGVSQNPRHKITKRGQNVTFRCDPISEHNRLYWYRQTLGQGPEFLTYFQNEAQLEKSRLLSDRFSAERPKGSFSTLEIQRTEQGDSAMYLCASSLADRVETQYFGPGTRLLVL.

This clone was counted ten times or more. The read finishes 3 residues shy of the CDR3 end, and the germline J gene is used to complete it. The chain joins TRBV13 to TRBJ2-1; D uncertain. The CDR3 extends over 14 amino acids. V gave up 3 bases and J gave up 3 bases, with 9 bases separating them. Per the germline V gene, CDR1 is PRHDT and CDR2 is FYEKMQ (reference sequence). Here the CDR3 reads CASSFNVVYNEQFF. CDR3 bases read: TGTGCCAGCAGCTTTAACGTAGTCTACAATGAG.

There are many counts of this clone. Coverage ceases 3 residues before the CDR3 finishes, and the germline J gene fills in the end. This chain uses TRBV19 with TRBJ1-3; D gene ambiguous. The CDR3 runs 13 residues. The ends were cut back, 3 bases at V and 3 bases at J, with 6 bases in the middle. Germline V gene data show CDR1 as LNHDA and CDR2 as SQIVND (reference sequence). Here the CDR3 reads CASSIEVGNTIYF. The CDR3 DNA, read in part, is TGTGCCAGTAGTATTGAGGTTGGAAACACC.

This clone was detected a few times. From the germline J gene comes the end of the CDR3, since the read stops 3 residues before it. This rearrangement joins TRBV7-9 to TRBJ1-1, with TRBD1 as a possible D gene (5 bases). V was shortened by 5 bases and J by 4 bases, with 11 bases between the two germline ends. The CDR3 loop spans 13 amino acids. Per germline, CDR1 SEHNR and CDR2 FQNEAQ (reference sequence). The CDR3 reads CASSPRRGTEAFF. CDR3 DNA (partial): TGTGCCAGCAGCCCGAGAAGGGGCACTGAA.

This clone was found many times. CDR3 bases read: TGTGCCAGCAGCCCCTACACCGGGGAG. Residues: CASSPYTGE. The full-length CDR3 reads as CASSPYTGELFF. This rearrangement joins TRBV11-3 to TRBJ2-2; no definite D call. With the read ending 3 residues before the CDR3 end, the germline J gene is used to fill in that end. CDR1 is SGHNT, CDR2 YENEEA, per germline. V dropped 5 bases and J dropped 3 bases, with 4 bases sitting between them. The CDR3 contains 12 residues.

Concerning this clone: The read halts 3 residues ahead of the CDR3 end, with the missing end drawn from the germline J gene. This chain joins TRBV25-1 and TRBJ2-7; a possible D gene is TRBD1 (6 bases). CDR1 and CDR2 from the germline V gene are MGHDK and SYGVNS. CDR3 size: 15 residues. V was trimmed by 8 bases and J by 6 bases, leaving 23 bases between them. CDR3 bases read: TGTGCCAGCCCCTACACAGGGAAAGTAATGTGCGAG. Protein product: CASPYTGKVMCE. The CDR3 reads in full as CASPYTGKVMCEQYF.

This clone was detected many times. CDR3 loop: CASSLGLAGGQNEQFF. Incomplete CDR3 DNA: TGCGCCAGCAGCTTGGGTCTAGCGGGAGGTCAGAATGAG. This chain joins TRBV5-1 and TRBJ2-1; 11 bases are a match to TRBD2. The read stops 3 residues short of the end of the CDR3; the missing end is completed from the germline J gene. The germline gives CDR1 SGHRS, CDR2 YFSETQ. This CDR3 has 16 amino acids. V shed 0 bases and J 7 bases; nucleotides not matched to a gene: 6.

This clone was counted at least ten times. Sequencing ends 3 residues short of the CDR3 end; the germline J gene provides the rest. V gene TRBV5-1 combines with J gene TRBJ1-1; 8 positions agree with TRBD1. With 0 bases clipped from V and 4 bases from J, the junction kept 11 bases outside the gene matches. Germline V CDR1 and CDR2: SGHRS, YFSETQ. This CDR3 contains 17 residues. CDR3 residues: CASSLETGEIIGTEAFF. The sequenced part of the CDR3 DNA is TGCGCCAGCAGCTTGGAGACAGGGGAGATAATCGGCACTGAA.

This clone has ten or more counts. Read sequence stops 3 residues before the CDR3 end, and the germline J gene provides the missing end. The rearrangement joins TRBV6-2 or TRBV6-3 to TRBJ1-1; TRBD1 matches at 7 bases. Germline CDR1 and CDR2: MNHEY and SVGEGT. The CDR3 is 13 amino acids. Trimming removed 10 bases from V and 2 bases from J; junction bases left unmatched: 7. CDR3 residues: CAIRGQPNTEAFF. The DNA read from the CDR3 is TGTGCCATCCGGGGACAGCCAAACACTGAA.

This clone was observed many times. The DNA read from the CDR3 is TGTGCCAGCAGCCCAACAGGGGATAGAGAAAAA. Protein sequence: CASSPTGDREK. The entire CDR3 reads CASSPTGDREKLFF. The chain employs TRBV7-9 and TRBJ1-4, with 7 bases that match TRBD1. The read gets to within 3 residues of the CDR3 end, and the germline J gene fills in the rest. This CDR3 region has 14 residues. The junction had 8 bases not matched to a gene; V was cut back by 5 bases and J by 8 bases. In germline, CDR1 is SEHNR, CDR2 FQNEAQ (reference sequence).